The 2 T cell receptor beta chains listed next were all sequenced from one sample in a study of Ad26.COV2.S vaccination and SARS-CoV-2 variants. Treatment described: about 20 received Ad26.COV2.S at low or high dose, single or two shots; 5 received placebo; per-sample allocation not given. After the first vaccine or placebo injection, samples were drawn on day 63. The repertoire was sequenced with immunoSEQ multiplex PCR; TCRdb's copy has only in-frame clones and lacks some. This sample has some 420,000 clones, with 70% to 90% found just once. The sequencing used peripheral blood, collected in a trial of Ad26.COV2.S vaccine versus placebo. The origin of the receptors is a person between 18 and 60 years old who received the Ad26.COV2.S COVID-19 vaccine or a placebo.

V gene TRBV30 combines with J gene TRBJ1-6; tentative D call: TRBD1 (5 bases). With 8 bases removed from V and 10 bases from J, the gap between germline ends came to 18 bases. Germline CDR1 and CDR2: GTSNPN and SVGIG (reference sequence). CDR3 size: 13 residues. This CDR3 reads CAGAGGDGSPLHF. Written as DNA, the CDR3 is TGTGCCGGGGCGGGGGGGGATGGATCACCCCTCCACTTT.

The V gene is TRBV3-1 (or the pseudogene TRBV3-2), the J gene TRBJ2-7; D not certain. The CDR3 sequence is 14 residues long. Germline CDR1 LGHDT, CDR2 YNNKEL (reference sequence). Trimming removed 1 base from V and 1 base from J, with 8 bases in between. Written as DNA, the CDR3 is TGTGCCAGCAGCCAAGGGTTGGCATCCTACGAGCAGTACTTC. Protein: CASSQGLASYEQYF.